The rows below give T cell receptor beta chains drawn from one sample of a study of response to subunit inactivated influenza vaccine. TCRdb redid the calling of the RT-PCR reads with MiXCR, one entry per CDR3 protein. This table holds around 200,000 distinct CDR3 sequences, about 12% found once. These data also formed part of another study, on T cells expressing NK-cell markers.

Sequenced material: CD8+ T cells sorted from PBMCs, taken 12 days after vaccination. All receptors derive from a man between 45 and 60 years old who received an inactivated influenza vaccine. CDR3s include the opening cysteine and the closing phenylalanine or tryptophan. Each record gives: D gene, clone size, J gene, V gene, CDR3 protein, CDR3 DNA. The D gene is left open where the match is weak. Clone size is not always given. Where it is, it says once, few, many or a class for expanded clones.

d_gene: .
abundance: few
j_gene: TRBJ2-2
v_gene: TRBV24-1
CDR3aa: CATSVTGSNGELFF
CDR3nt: TGTGCCACCAGTGTCACAGGGAGTAACGGGGAGCTGTTTTTT

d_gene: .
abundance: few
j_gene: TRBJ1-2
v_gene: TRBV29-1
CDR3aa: CSVAGGHGYTF
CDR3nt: TGCAGCGTTGCCGGGGGCCATGGCTACACCTTC

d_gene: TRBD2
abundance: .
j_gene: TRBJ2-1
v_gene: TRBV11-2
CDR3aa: CASSPGRGGYEQFF
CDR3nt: TGTGCCAGCAGCCCTGGGCGGGGGGGTTATGAGCAGTTCTTC

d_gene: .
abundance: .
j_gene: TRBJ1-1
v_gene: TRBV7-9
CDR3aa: CASSLGTGFTEAFF
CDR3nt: TGTGCCAGCAGCTTAGGAACAGGGTTCACTGAAGCTTTCTTT

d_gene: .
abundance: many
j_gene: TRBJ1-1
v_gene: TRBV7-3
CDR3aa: CASSQTRDTEAFF
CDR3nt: TGTGCCAGCAGCCAAACCCGAGACACTGAAGCTTTCTTT

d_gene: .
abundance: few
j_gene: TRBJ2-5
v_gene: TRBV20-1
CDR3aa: CSARDSWRTQYF
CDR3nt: TGCAGTGCTAGGGACTCCTGGCGGACCCAGTACTTC

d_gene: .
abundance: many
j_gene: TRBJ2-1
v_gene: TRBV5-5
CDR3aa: CASTPTLSNYNEQFF
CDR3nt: TGTGCCAGCACCCCCACCCTCTCTAACTACAATGAGCAGTTCTTC

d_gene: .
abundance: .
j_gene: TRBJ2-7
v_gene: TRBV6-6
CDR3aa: CATQGFIYEQYF
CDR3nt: TGTGCCACCCAGGGTTTCATTTACGAGCAGTACTTC

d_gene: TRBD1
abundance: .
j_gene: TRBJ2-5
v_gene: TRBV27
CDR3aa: CASSLLGGAHGTGTQYF
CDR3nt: TGTGCCAGCAGTTTATTGGGGGGCGCCCACGGGACAGGGACCCAGTACTTC

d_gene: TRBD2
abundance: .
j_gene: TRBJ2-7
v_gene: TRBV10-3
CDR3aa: CAISEGLAGMLHEQYF
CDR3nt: TGTGCCATCAGTGAAGGACTAGCGGGGATGCTCCACGAGCAGTACTTC

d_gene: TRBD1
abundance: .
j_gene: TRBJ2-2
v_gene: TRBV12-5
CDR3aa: CASGLGLQGFTGELFF
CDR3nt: TGTGCTAGTGGTTTGGGCCTACAGGGGTTCACCGGGGAGCTGTTTTTT

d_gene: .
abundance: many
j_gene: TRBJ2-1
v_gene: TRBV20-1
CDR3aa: CSARSPGGLGYNEQFF
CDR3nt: TGCAGTGCTAGATCCCCCGGCGGGCTCGGGTACAATGAGCAGTTCTTC

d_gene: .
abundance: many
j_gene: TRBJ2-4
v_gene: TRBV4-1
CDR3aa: CASSQGTSYIQYF
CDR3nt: TGCGCCAGCAGCCAAGGGACGTCGTACATTCAGTACTTC

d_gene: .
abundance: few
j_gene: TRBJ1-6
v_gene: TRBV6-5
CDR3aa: CASSYEERSPLHF
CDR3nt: TGTGCCAGCAGTTACGAGGAAAGATCACCCCTCCACTTT

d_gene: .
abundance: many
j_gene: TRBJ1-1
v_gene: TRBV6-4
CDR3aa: CASIERNTEAFF
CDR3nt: TGTGCCAGCATAGAGAGGAACACTGAAGCTTTCTTT

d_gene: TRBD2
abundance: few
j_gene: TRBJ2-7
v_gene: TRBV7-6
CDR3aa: CASSLGVGLAGKAYEQYF
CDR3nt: TGTGCCAGCAGCCTGGGGGTAGGACTAGCGGGCAAGGCCTACGAGCAGTACTTC

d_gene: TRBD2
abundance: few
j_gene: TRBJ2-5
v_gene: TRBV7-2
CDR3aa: CASSPSLAGGAGETQYF
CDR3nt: TGTGCCAGCAGCCCCTCCCTAGCGGGGGGGGCTGGAGAGACCCAGTACTTC

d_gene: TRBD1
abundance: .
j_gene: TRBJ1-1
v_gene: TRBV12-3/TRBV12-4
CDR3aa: CASRTGQGAFF
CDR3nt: TGTGCCAGCAGAACGGGACAGGGAGCTTTCTTT

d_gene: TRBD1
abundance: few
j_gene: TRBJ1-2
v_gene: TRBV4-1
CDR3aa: CASSRTPGQAYGYTF
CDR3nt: TGCGCCAGCAGCCGCACACCGGGACAGGCTTATGGCTACACCTTC

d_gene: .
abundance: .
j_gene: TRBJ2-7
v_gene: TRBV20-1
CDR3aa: CSARAAWDQNYEQYF
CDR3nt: TGCAGTGCTAGAGCGGCGTGGGACCAAAACTACGAGCAGTACTTC

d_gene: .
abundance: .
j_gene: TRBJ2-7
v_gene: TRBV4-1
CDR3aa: CASSPTPPYEQYF
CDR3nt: TGCGCCAGCAGCCCCACCCCACCCTACGAGCAGTACTTC

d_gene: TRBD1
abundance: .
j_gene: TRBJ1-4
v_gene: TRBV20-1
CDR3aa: CSARAGTGNNEKLFF
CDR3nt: TGCAGTGCTAGAGCCGGGACAGGGAATAATGAAAAACTGTTTTTT

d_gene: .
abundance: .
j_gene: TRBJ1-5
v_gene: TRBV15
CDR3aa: CATSRDGAGLRSNQPQHF
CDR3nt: TGTGCCACCAGCAGAGATGGGGCAGGGCTGAGAAGCAATCAGCCCCAGCATTTT

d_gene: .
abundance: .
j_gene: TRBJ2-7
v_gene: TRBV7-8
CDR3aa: CASSLGVFNEQYF
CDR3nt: TGTGCCAGCAGCTTAGGTGTCTTTAACGAGCAGTACTTC

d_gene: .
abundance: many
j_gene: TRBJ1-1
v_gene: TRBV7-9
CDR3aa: CASSLQGPNTEAFF
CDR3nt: TGTGCCAGCAGCTTACAGGGACCGAACACTGAAGCTTTCTTT

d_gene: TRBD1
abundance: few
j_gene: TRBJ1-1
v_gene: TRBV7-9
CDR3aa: CASSSRDRPVGSEAFF
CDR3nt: TGTGCCAGCAGCTCGCGGGACAGGCCAGTCGGGAGTGAAGCTTTCTTT

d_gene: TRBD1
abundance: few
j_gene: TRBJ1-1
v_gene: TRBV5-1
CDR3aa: CASSQSGGTEAFF
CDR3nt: TGCGCCAGCAGCCAGTCAGGGGGCACTGAAGCTTTCTTT

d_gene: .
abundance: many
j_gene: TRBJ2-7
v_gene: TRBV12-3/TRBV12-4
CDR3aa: CASSPDRSHEQYF
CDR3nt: TGTGCCAGCAGTCCCGATCGTTCCCACGAGCAGTACTTC

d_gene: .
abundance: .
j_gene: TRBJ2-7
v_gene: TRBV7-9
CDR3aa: CASSLGYQAGNEQYF
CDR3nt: TGTGCCAGCAGCTTAGGATACCAAGCAGGGAACGAGCAGTACTTC